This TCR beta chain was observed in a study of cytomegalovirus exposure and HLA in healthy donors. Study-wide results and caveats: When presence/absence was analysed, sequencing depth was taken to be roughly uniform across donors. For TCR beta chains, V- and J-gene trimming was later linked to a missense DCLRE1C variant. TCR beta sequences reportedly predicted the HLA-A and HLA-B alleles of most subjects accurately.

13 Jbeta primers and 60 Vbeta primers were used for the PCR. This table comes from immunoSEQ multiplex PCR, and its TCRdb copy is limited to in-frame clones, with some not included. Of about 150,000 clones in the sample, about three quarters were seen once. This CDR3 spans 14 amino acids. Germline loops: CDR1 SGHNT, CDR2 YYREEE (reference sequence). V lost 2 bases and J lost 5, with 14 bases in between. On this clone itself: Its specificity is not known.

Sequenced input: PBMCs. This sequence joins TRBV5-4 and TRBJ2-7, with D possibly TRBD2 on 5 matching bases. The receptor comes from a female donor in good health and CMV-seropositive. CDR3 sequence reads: CASSLRPGRDEQYF. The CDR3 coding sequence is TGTGCCAGCAGCTTACGGCCGGGAAGGGACGAGCAGTACTTC.